A single sample is the source of the 4 T cell receptor beta chains below, sequenced in a study of blood T cell repertoires in COVID-19. Only in-frame clones appear in the TCRdb table, and some are missing; sequencing was by immunoSEQ multiplex PCR. The sample contains about 370,000 clones, 75% to 90% of which appear only once. What was sequenced was PBMCs or T cells enriched from blood (not recorded which). The receptors derive from a man aged 18 to 30 who had recovered from COVID-19.

The genes are TRBV14 and TRBJ2-3; tentatively, D is TRBD2 (5 bases). Germline CDR1 SGHDN, CDR2 FVKESK. Between the trimmed V and J ends, which lost 0 bases and 1 base, there was a span of 8 bases. The CDR3 is made up of 15 amino acids. In DNA form, the CDR3 reads TGTGCCAGCAGCCAAGACAGAGCGGGCACAGATACGCAGTATTTT. Its protein is CASSQDRAGTDTQYF.

This rearrangement joins TRBV4-2 to TRBJ2-1; D may be TRBD2 (6 bases). This CDR3 comprises 16 residues. Trimming pared 0 bases from V and 4 bases from J, leaving 13 bases between. Germline assignment: CDR1 LGHNA and CDR2 YNFKEQ. The CDR3 reads CASSQEEGRAYNEQFF. The CDR3 DNA reads as TGTGCCAGCAGCCAAGAGGAGGGCAGGGCGTACAATGAGCAGTTCTTC.

The chain is built from TRBV4-1 and TRBJ2-5; 9 positions match TRBD2. Germline CDR1 and CDR2: MGHRA and YSYEKL. The CDR3 runs to 16 residues. Losses at the gene ends were 4 bases for V and 0 bases for J; bases not matched to a gene: 6. CDR3 residues: CASSPSLAGNQETQYF. The CDR3 DNA is TGCGCCAGCAGCCCCTCCCTAGCGGGGAACCAAGAGACCCAGTACTTC.

The rearrangement uses TRBV25-1 and TRBJ1-4, with D perhaps matching TRBD1 (6 bases). This CDR3 is 14 amino acids long. Between the trimmed V and J ends, which lost 8 bases and 8 bases, there was a span of 18 bases. CDR1 is MGHDK and CDR2 is SYGVNS in the germline V gene. CDR3 amino acids: CASPVTGLWEKLFF. CDR3 nucleotides: TGTGCCAGCCCTGTGACAGGCCTTTGGGAAAAACTGTTTTTT.